This is a list of T cell receptor beta chains from one sample in a study of blood T cell repertoires in COVID-19. The data were produced by immunoSEQ multiplex PCR, yet TCRdb's version contains in-frame clones alone and is incomplete. The data contain tens of thousands of clones, roughly 87% of them singletons. The sample taken for sequencing was peripheral blood. The receptor source for this set is a man aged 40-49 years with COVID-19, enrolled during active disease. Each CDR3 is given with its conserved first and last residue. The D gene is left open where the match is weak. Clone size appears in some rows only: once, few, many, or a class for an expanded clone.

TRBJ2-3 . TRBV7-2 TRBD2 TGTGCCGGAGCTCGGGGCGGGGGGGCCGGAGATACGCAGTATTTT CAGARGGGAGDTQYF
TRBJ2-5 . TRBV2 . TGTGCCAGCACCGGGGGAGAGACCCAGTACTTC CASTGGETQYF
TRBJ2-3 . TRBV5-8 TRBD1 TGTGCCAGCAGCTGGGGACAGGGGATAGATACGCAGTATTTT CASSWGQGIDTQYF
TRBJ2-7 . TRBV4-2 . TGTGCCAGCAGCCAAGATTCGTTACTGACAGGTCGCACTTACGAGCAGTACTTC CASSQDSLLTGRTYEQYF
TRBJ1-5 . TRBV10-2 . TGCGCCAGCAGGAACAGAGAGGGAAGGGGCAATCAGCCCCAGCATTTT CASRNREGRGNQPQHF
TRBJ2-5 . TRBV28 . TGTGCCAGCAGGACAGTACCCCAAGAGACCCAGTACTTC CASRTVPQETQYF
TRBJ2-2 . TRBV5-6 . TGTGCCAGCAGCTTGGCTAACACCGGGGAGCTGTTTTTT CASSLANTGELFF
TRBJ2-7 . TRBV19 . TGTGCCAGTAGTATAGTTCCGGGAAATTACGAGCAGTACTTC CASSIVPGNYEQYF
TRBJ2-7 . TRBV6-5 . TGTGCCAGCAACCGGAGGGAGGCCTACGAGCAGTACTTC CASNRREAYEQYF
TRBJ2-7 . TRBV5-4 . TGTGCCAGCAAAGCCGGCGGCGGAGAGTCCTACGAGCAGTACTTC CASKAGGGESYEQYF
TRBJ2-3 . TRBV6-5 . TGTGCCAGCATTTTATCAGATACGCAGTATTTT CASILSDTQYF
TRBJ1-1 . TRBV5-1 . TGCGCCAGCAGCCCCCAGACACGATCGGACACTGAAGCTTTCTTT CASSPQTRSDTEAFF
TRBJ2-5 . TRBV6-1 TRBD2 TGTGCCAGCAGTGGGGGAGCGGGAGGAGGGTGGGAGACCCAGTACTTC CASSGGAGGGWETQYF
TRBJ2-7 . TRBV24-1 . TGTGCCAAGGGCCCGGGGTTGGACGAGCAGTACTTC CAKGPGLDEQYF
TRBJ2-3 . TRBV14 TRBD1 TGTGCCAGCAGCCCGGGACCAGGGGGAAGCACAGATACGCAGTATTTT CASSPGPGGSTDTQYF
TRBJ2-3 . TRBV7-9 TRBD2 TGTGCCAGCAGCCATAGCGGGGGGGCCGACGGAGCGCAGTATTTT CASSHSGGADGAQYF
TRBJ2-3 once TRBV30 . TGTGCCTGGAGTGTACCGGCCGGGGTTTTCGCAGATACGCAGTATTTT CAWSVPAGVFADTQYF
TRBJ1-1 . TRBV6-2/TRBV6-3 . TGTGCCAGCAGTTACTCCCTAGGGGAGGGGATAATGATGAACACTGAAGCTTTCTTT CASSYSLGEGIMMNTEAFF
TRBJ2-1 . TRBV29-1 . TGCAGCGTTGATTTAGCCCCGAATGAGCAGTTCTTC CSVDLAPNEQFF
TRBJ2-1 few TRBV5-1 . TGCGCCAGCAGCATGGTCGCGGGGAAGCTTGAGCAGTTCTTC CASSMVAGKLEQFF
TRBJ1-6 . TRBV3-1/TRBV3-2 . TGTGCCAGCAGCCAAGTGTCCGGTTCACCCCTCCACTTT CASSQVSGSPLHF
TRBJ2-1 . TRBV21-1 . TGTGCCAGCAGCATCCCCACAGGGGGCACTAGCTCCTACAATGAGCAGTTCTTC CASSIPTGGTSSYNEQFF
TRBJ2-1 . TRBV15 TRBD1 TGTGCCACCAGCAGAGCGGGACAGGGTTACAATGAGCAGTTCTTC CATSRAGQGYNEQFF
TRBJ2-5 . TRBV3-1/TRBV3-2 TRBD1 TGTGCCAGCAGCCCAGAGTCGGGACAGCGTCAGGAGACCCAGTACTTC CASSPESGQRQETQYF
TRBJ1-2 . TRBV18 . TGTGCCAGCTCACCGCGGGGGGAAACCTATGGCTACACCTTC CASSPRGETYGYTF
TRBJ2-7 . TRBV28 TRBD1 TGTGCCAGCACCCGGGACAGGGTGGGCGAGCAGTACTTC CASTRDRVGEQYF
TRBJ2-7 . TRBV14 . TGTGCCAGCAGCCAAGTCCCGTTGACGGGGCAGTACTTC CASSQVPLTGQYF
TRBJ1-6 . TRBV5-6 TRBD1 TGTGCCAGCAGCTCCGACAGGGATAATTCACCCCTCCACTTT CASSSDRDNSPLHF
TRBJ2-5 . TRBV19 . TGTGCCAGTAGTTCAGGACTCCAAGAGACCCAGTACTTC CASSSGLQETQYF
TRBJ1-1 . TRBV18 . TGTGCCAGCTCACCACCGGTGAGCACTGAAGCTTTCTTT CASSPPVSTEAFF
TRBJ2-2 once TRBV5-6 TRBD2 TGTGCCAGCAGCTTCGTCGGGAGGTTGGGTGGGGAGCTGTTTTTT CASSFVGRLGGELFF
TRBJ2-7 . TRBV6-5 TRBD1 TGTGCCACCCGAGGACAGGGGGCGCAGGAGCAGTACTTC CATRGQGAQEQYF
TRBJ1-2 . TRBV27 . TGTGCCACCAGCAGTGGCAGGGGCGATGGCTACACCTTC CATSSGRGDGYTF
TRBJ1-2 once TRBV28 TRBD1 TGTGCCAGCAGTTCGGGACAGGTCCACTATGGCTACACCTTC CASSSGQVHYGYTF
TRBJ2-5 . TRBV10-3 TRBD1 TGTGCCATCAGTAAGGACAGGGAGACCCAGTACTTC CAISKDRETQYF
TRBJ2-7 . TRBV6-6 TRBD2 TGTGCCAGCAGACCGGGAGGAGACTCCTACGAGCAGTACTTC CASRPGGDSYEQYF
TRBJ2-1 . TRBV10-1 . TGCGCCAGCAGCCGGGACTTAGTGCCCCCCAATGAGCAGTTCTTC CASSRDLVPPNEQFF
TRBJ1-2 . TRBV5-6 . TGTGCCAGCAGGCCGACAGGAGCCTATGGCTACACCTTC CASRPTGAYGYTF
TRBJ1-1 . TRBV28 TRBD1 TGTGCCAGCAGTCCTTACAGGGGAGGATTGACCACTGAAGCTTTCTTT CASSPYRGGLTTEAFF
TRBJ1-5 . TRBV2 TRBD1 TGTGCCAGCAGTGAAACGACAGGGGCCCCCCAGCATTTT CASSETTGAPQHF
TRBJ2-1 . TRBV5-1 TRBD1 TGCGCCAGCAGCTTTGCCGGGACAGCCTACAATGAGCAGTTCTTC CASSFAGTAYNEQFF
TRBJ2-1 . TRBV6-4 TRBD2 TGTGCCAGCAGTGATGGCATGGGACTAGCGGATTACAATGAGCAGTTCTTC CASSDGMGLADYNEQFF
TRBJ2-5 . TRBV11-2 TRBD2 TGTGCCAGCAGCTTAGGGGTTAGCGGGGGCGGTGAGGAGACCCAGTACTTC CASSLGVSGGGEETQYF
TRBJ1-5 . TRBV5-1 . TGCGCCAGCAGCTTGGAGGCAGGGGATCAGCCCCAGCATTTT CASSLEAGDQPQHF
TRBJ1-5 . TRBV19 . TGTGCCAGTAGTATCAGGGGAATCGGCAATCAGCCCCAGCATTTT CASSIRGIGNQPQHF
TRBJ2-3 . TRBV28 TRBD2 TGTGCCAGCAGTTTATCGACCGGTGGGGGGGGGTACACAGATACGCAGTATTTT CASSLSTGGGGYTDTQYF
TRBJ1-2 . TRBV12-3/TRBV12-4 TRBD1 TGTGCCAGCGTCATAGGGGGCGCGGGTGGCTACACCTTC CASVIGGAGGYTF
TRBJ2-3 . TRBV15 . TGTGCCACCAGGGGGCCGATTGAGTCGACTAGAGGTCTCACAGATACGCAGTATTTT CATRGPIESTRGLTDTQYF
TRBJ2-7 once TRBV4-1 TRBD2 TGCGCCAGCAGCCTACTAGCGGGGACACGCTACGAGCAGTACTTC CASSLLAGTRYEQYF
TRBJ1-5 . TRBV21-1 . TGTGCCAGCAGCAAGGGTGAGAGACAGGGCAATACCTCTTATCAGCCCCAGCATTTT CASSKGERQGNTSYQPQHF
TRBJ2-3 . TRBV2 . TGTGCCAGCATCCAGAGCGGAACAGATACGCAGTATTTT CASIQSGTDTQYF
TRBJ2-3 . TRBV7-6 . TGTGCCAGCAGCTTAGTTATAGGGGGAGAAGGAGATACGCAGTATTTT CASSLVIGGEGDTQYF
TRBJ2-1 . TRBV3-1/TRBV3-2 . TGTGCCAGCAGCCCCATTGCCCTGAGTGAGCAGTTCTTC CASSPIALSEQFF
TRBJ1-2 . TRBV10-3 . TGTGCCACCGGGGATCCAAACTATGGCTACACCTTC CATGDPNYGYTF